The 5 T cell receptor beta chains below come from one sample, sequenced in a study of control samples from healthy donors and cancer patients. Profiled with immunoSEQ multiplex PCR; TCRdb holds only in-frame clones, not every one. The sample comprises just over 150,000 clones, approximately 93% of which are singletons, and 8.5% rests with the top ten. The sample taken for sequencing was blood. These receptors all come from a woman aged 40 to 50 in good health.

The gene calls are TRBV7-8 and TRBJ2-7, with TRBD2 matching 7 bases. Germline values: CDR1 SGHVS, CDR2 FQNEAQ. CDR3 length equals 15 residues. J was trimmed by 6 bases and V by 4 bases; bases with no gene match: 12. In DNA form, the CDR3 reads TGTGCCAGCAGCTCGTCTAGCGGCATCTCTGTCGAGCAGTACTTC. It encodes CASSSSSGISVEQYF.

This chain connects TRBV7-9 to TRBJ1-1; possible D gene TRBD1, 6 bases. Germline V lookup: CDR1 SEHNR, CDR2 FQNEAQ (reference sequence). There are 14 residues in the CDR3. The ends were cut back, 1 base at V and 6 bases at J, with 12 bases in the middle. The CDR3 sequence is CASSLVQGFAEAFF. Written as DNA, the CDR3 is TGTGCCAGCAGCTTAGTGCAGGGGTTCGCTGAAGCTTTCTTT.

This chain uses TRBV19 with TRBJ2-1; 7 bases line up with TRBD2. Per the germline V gene, CDR1 is LNHDA and CDR2 is SQIVND (reference sequence). The CDR3 extends over 14 amino acids. J lost 5 bases, V lost 5 bases, and 6 bases had no gene match. CDR3 nucleotide sequence: TGTGCCAGTAGTGGAACGACTAGCAACAATGAGCAGTTCTTC. The encoded protein is CASSGTTSNNEQFF.

The chain joins TRBV9 to TRBJ1-1; 8 bases map to TRBD1. This CDR3 has 13 amino acids. The trim removed 4 bases at V and 6 bases at J, leaving 5 bases unmatched. CDR1 SGDLS and CDR2 YYNGEE come from the germline V gene. CDR3 bases: TGTGCCAGCAGCCCGACAGGGGCGGCTGAAGCTTTCTTT. Protein product: CASSPTGAAEAFF. The full variable domain, with the rest looked up from reference TRBV9 and TRBJ1-1, is DSGVTQTPKHLITATGQRVTLRCSPRSGDLSVYWYQQSLDQGLQFLIQYYNGEERAKGNILERFSAQQFPDLHSELNLSSLELGDSALYFCASSPTGAAEAFFGQGTRLTVV.

The DNA for the CDR3 is TGTGCCAGCAGCCCGGGCTTTTGGAGGGTTGCTGGAAACACCATATATTTT. It yields the protein CASSPGFWRVAGNTIYF. This chain connects TRBV7-2 to TRBJ1-3; unclear D gene. Germline-derived CDR1 and CDR2 are SGHTA and FQGNSA. Between the trimmed V and J ends, which lost 5 bases and 2 bases, there was a span of 19 bases. This CDR3 is built from 17 residues.